This TCR beta chain was obtained from a study of cytomegalovirus exposure and HLA in healthy donors. With regard to this clone: Its specificity is not known.

V gave up 0 bases and J gave up 7 bases; unmatched junction bases: 3. The CDR3 has 14 amino acids. The germline V gene encodes CDR1 SNHLY and CDR2 FYNNEI. Study-wide points: Most TCR sequences showed up rarely, but some public TCRs showed up in many donors. First-cohort TCR clusters tended to co-occur in the roughly 120 validation repertoires, a later analysis found. Some TCR beta chains (around 180 of them) were listed as cytomegalovirus-associated. In vitro experiments confirmed that a few CMV-associated chains were specific for CMV antigens.

The assay was immunoSEQ multiplex PCR, and TCRdb's table has in-frame clones only and misses some. The data contain around 86,000 clones, approximately 93% of them singletons. Sequences were obtained from PBMCs. The gene calls are TRBV2 and TRBJ2-4, with 7 positions matching TRBD1. This sequence originates from a woman in her 30s in good health and CMV-seropositive. The CDR3 is CASSEATRGNIQYF. The CDR3 DNA is TGTGCCAGCAGTGAAGCCACCAGGGGGAACATTCAGTACTTC.